One sample yielded the 20 T cell receptor beta chains listed below, sequenced in a study of T cell responses to AZD1222 COVID-19 vaccine. Only in-frame clones appear in the TCRdb table, and some are missing; sequencing was by immunoSEQ multiplex PCR. Here the sample spans 130,000 to 150,000 clones, about 86% being singletons. The starting material was peripheral blood, obtained 28 days after the second AZD1222 dose. The receptors here all came from an adult who received the AZD1222 COVID-19 vaccine.

CDR3 residues: CASSPQMNTEAFF. Written as DNA, the CDR3 is TGTGCCAGCTCACCCCAGATGAACACTGAAGCTTTCTTT. The J gene is TRBJ1-1, the V gene TRBV18; D gene unclear. The CDR3 extends over 13 amino acids. The ends were cut back, 3 bases at V and 0 bases at J, with 5 bases in the middle. Germline lookup yields CDR1 KGHSH and CDR2 LQKENI. Based on the CDR3 plus reference TRBV18 and TRBJ1-1, the full variable domain is NAGVMQNPRHLVRRRGQEARLRCSPMKGHSHVYWYRQLPEEGLKFMVYLQKENIIDESGMPKERFSAEFPKEGPSILRIQQVVRGDSAAYFCASSPQMNTEAFFGQGTRLTVV.

This chain links TRBV30 with TRBJ2-3, with D perhaps TRBD1 (6 bases). CDR1 and CDR2 from the germline V gene are GTSNPN and SVGIG (reference sequence). Trimming removed 0 bases at V and 0 bases at J, with 10 bases between. The CDR3 is made up of 15 amino acids. The CDR3 reads CAWSVGGSSTDTQYF. The CDR3 coding sequence is TGTGCCTGGAGTGTAGGGGGATCTAGCACAGATACGCAGTATTTT.

The CDR3 sequence: CASKQGGYEQFF. The DNA of the CDR3 is TGTGCCAGCAAACAGGGGGGGTATGAGCAGTTCTTC. The rearrangement joins TRBV2 to TRBJ2-1; possibly TRBD1 for D (8 bases). V was cut by 7 bases and J by 8 bases, with 12 bases left in between. The CDR3 runs to 12 residues. Germline loops: CDR1 SNHLY, CDR2 FYNNEI.

The chain combines TRBV29-1 with TRBJ2-1; D call uncertain. The CDR3 runs 15 residues. The ends were cut back, 0 bases at V and 6 bases at J, with 15 bases in the middle. The germline V gene has CDR1 SQVTM and CDR2 ANQGSEA. The CDR3, as DNA: TGCAGCGTTGAAGAGTTGGCAGTCTCCGGCAATGAGCAGTTCTTC. Translated, it gives CSVEELAVSGNEQFF.

Turning to this clone: Sequence at one end of the junction differs from germline and may be a read error. This rearrangement joins TRBV3-1 (or the pseudogene TRBV3-2) to TRBJ2-3; 10 bases agree with TRBD1. Germline V CDR1 and CDR2: LGHDT, YNNKEL (reference sequence). The length of the CDR3 is 12 residues. The CDR3 region has the DNA TGTGCCAGCAGCCAATCCGGGACAGGGGAGAATTTT. Amino acids: CASSQSGTGENF.

The chain links TRBV3-1 (or the pseudogene TRBV3-2) to TRBJ1-6; 7 bases agree with TRBD1. The V gene end was trimmed by 3 bases and the J gene end by 10 bases; junction bases not matched to a gene: 6. Germline CDR1 reads LGHDT; CDR2 reads YNNKEL (reference sequence). This CDR3 comprises 14 residues. CDR3 in DNA: TGTGCCAGCAGCCAGCCCACAGGGGACTCACCCCTCCACTTT. This translates into CASSQPTGDSPLHF.

The genes are TRBV27 and TRBJ2-1, with D perhaps TRBD1 (6 bases). CDR1 MNHEY and CDR2 SMNVEV come from the germline V gene (reference sequence). The CDR3 is made up of 13 amino acids. Trimming shortened V by 2 bases and J by 10 bases, and 12 bases separated the two germline ends. The CDR3 region has the DNA TGTGCCAGCAGTTTAATGGGGGCTTGGGAGCAGTTCTTC. It specifies CASSLMGAWEQFF.

This rearrangement joins TRBV5-6 to TRBJ1-3; 8 bases map to TRBD1. The CDR3 covers 15 residues. Germline trimming cut 0 bases from V and 4 bases from J; bases unmatched to any gene: 3. The germline CDR1 and CDR2 sequences are SGHDT and YYEEEE. Here the CDR3 DNA reads TGTGCCAGCAGCTTGGTCCAGGGGGCAGGAAACACCATATATTTT. The encoded protein is CASSLVQGAGNTIYF.

The chain carries TRBV7-9 and TRBJ2-3, with 11 bases identical to TRBD2. Germline-derived CDR1 and CDR2 are SEHNR and FQNEAQ (reference sequence). The trim removed 3 bases at V and 3 bases at J, leaving 2 bases unmatched. This CDR3 is built from 15 residues. The CDR3 coding sequence is TGTGCCAGCAGCTTCGGGACTAGCGGTACAGATACGCAGTATTTT. Amino acid sequence: CASSFGTSGTDTQYF.

CDR3 DNA: TGTGCCAGCAGCGTACCAACGAGAGCAGGTACGCAGTATTTT. Translating it yields CASSVPTRAGTQYF. This rearrangement joins TRBV9 to TRBJ2-3; D ambiguous. Trimming cost V 1 base and J 8 bases, with 14 bases left between them. The germline V gene has CDR1 SGDLS and CDR2 YYNGEE. The CDR3 loop spans 14 amino acids.

The chain recombines TRBV28 with TRBJ2-7; tentative D call: TRBD1 (6 bases). V shed 5 bases and J shed 7 bases, with 18 bases lying between them. Per germline, CDR1 MDHEN and CDR2 SYDVKM. The CDR3 totals 14 residues. The chain's CDR3 is CASSKRGTTREQYF. CDR3 in DNA: TGTGCCAGCAGTAAGAGGGGGACAACGAGAGAGCAGTACTTC.

The chain has TRBV30 and TRBJ2-5; D is unclear. The CDR3 has 11 amino acids. Trimming pared 8 bases from V and 5 bases from J, leaving 12 bases between. CDR1 is GTSNPN, CDR2 SVGIG, per germline (reference sequence). As DNA, the CDR3 is TGTGCCGAAGGGAAGCTTGAGACCCAGTACTTC. Its translation: CAEGKLETQYF.

The V gene is TRBV24-1, the J gene TRBJ1-3, with D tentatively TRBD1 (5 bases). Germline CDR1 and CDR2: KGHDR and SFDVKD. V lost 5 bases and J 8 bases, leaving 12 bases between the germline ends. The CDR3 spans 13 residues. The CDR3 DNA is TGTGCCACCAGTGGCTGGGGCGAGGACACCATATATTTT. This codes for CATSGWGEDTIYF.

This clone was seen a single time. The chain uses TRBV7-2 and TRBJ2-1; 13 positions match TRBD2. V shed 4 bases and J 8 bases; nucleotides not matched to a gene: 11. The germline V gene has CDR1 SGHTA and CDR2 FQGNSA. This CDR3 spans 17 amino acids. The DNA for the CDR3 is TGTGCCAGCAGCTCCGGACTAGCGGGGGCCGGGGGCCATGAGCAGTTCTTC. This encodes CASSSGLAGAGGHEQFF.

The CDR3 DNA follows: TGTGCCAGCAGCTTTTGGGTTGGCAGTGGGGTGAACACTGAAGCTTTCTTT. Translating it yields CASSFWVGSGVNTEAFF. This chain connects TRBV11-2 to TRBJ1-1, with D hard to call. CDR1 and CDR2 from the germline V gene are SGHAT and FQNNGV. V lost 3 bases to trimming and J lost 0 bases, with 17 bases between them. CDR3 length: 17 amino acids.

This clone was counted once. This rearrangement joins TRBV27 to TRBJ1-4; possible D gene TRBD2, 7 bases. The J call is doubtful: the DNA matches TRBJ2-2 better. This CDR3 has 16 amino acids. Germline V gene data show CDR1 as MNHEY and CDR2 as SMNVEV (reference sequence). CDR3 sequence (DNA): TGTGCCAGCAGTTCCAATTGGGGGGGCCGGAGGTTGGAGCTGTTTTTT. This translates into CASSSNWGGRRLELFF.

This clone was counted a single time. V gene TRBV19 combines with J gene TRBJ1-4; 8 bases match TRBD1. Germline values: CDR1 LNHDA, CDR2 SQIVND (reference sequence). With V trimmed by 5 bases and J by 2 bases, 7 bases remained unmatched. The CDR3 sequence is 16 residues long. CDR3 residues: CASSPTNRGTNEKLFF. CDR3 sequence (DNA): TGTGCCAGTAGTCCCACCAACAGGGGGACTAATGAAAAACTGTTTTTT.

The chain recombines TRBV6-5 with TRBJ1-1, with 7 bases aligning to TRBD1. CDR1 and CDR2 (germline): MNHEY, SVGAGI. Losses at the gene ends were 7 bases for V and 9 bases for J; bases not matched to a gene: 11. The CDR3 runs 13 residues. The CDR3: CASKQTGSEKAFF. DNA for the CDR3: TGTGCCAGCAAACAGACAGGGTCTGAAAAAGCTTTCTTT.

The genes are TRBV28 and TRBJ2-2; D is unclear. The germline gives CDR1 MDHEN, CDR2 SYDVKM. This CDR3 has 14 amino acids. With 7 bases removed from V and 2 bases from J, the gap between germline ends came to 11 bases. CDR3 nucleotide sequence: TGTGCCAGCAAAGACCCGACCAACACCGGGGAGCTGTTTTTT. It specifies CASKDPTNTGELFF. The full variable domain, rest sourced from reference TRBV28 and TRBJ2-2, is DVKVTQSSRYLVKRTGEKVFLECVQDMDHENMFWYRQDPGLGLRLIYFSYDVKMKEKGDIPEGYSVSREKKERFSLILESASTNQTSMYLCASKDPTNTGELFFGEGSRLTVL.

DNA of the CDR3: TGTGCCAGCAGTCTGGCAGGCGACCTATTGAGGGGCTACACCTTC. The encoded protein is CASSLAGDLLRGYTF. The V gene is TRBV27, the J gene TRBJ1-2; D not certain. CDR1 and CDR2 (germline): MNHEY, SMNVEV (reference sequence). CDR3 length: 15 amino acids. With 5 bases removed from V and 8 bases from J, the gap between germline ends came to 21 bases.